This T cell receptor beta chain was sequenced during a study of T cell repertoires in cytomegalovirus infection. Study conclusions and caveats: Accumulated public TCR beta family frequency recognized individuals carrying CMV together with the relevant HLA. The study found HLA-C-restricted CMV-specific TCR beta clonotypes dominating the ex vivo response.

TCRdb re-analysed the reads in MiXCR, keeping a single row per CDR3 protein. The table includes about 190,000 distinct CDR3 sequences, under 30% detected once. V dropped 1 base and J dropped 7; count of bases not matched to a gene: 4. The germline gives CDR1 SGHRS, CDR2 YFSETQ. CDR3 length: 14 amino acids. As regards this clonotype: The antigen remains undetermined.

The chain uses TRBV5-1 and TRBJ2-1, with 8 bases that match TRBD1. Specimen: PBMCs. This TCR was sampled from a human donor in good health (CMV status not recorded). Some clones in this sample may be carry-over from other donors' samples. The CDR3 reads CASSLIQGVNEQFF. Written as DNA, the CDR3 is TGCGCCAGCAGCTTGATACAGGGGGTTAATGAGCAGTTCTTC.